The present T cell receptor beta chain was sequenced within a study of CD8+ T cells in alopecia areata. For the study at large: Tofacitinib continued for 6 to 18 months and was then withheld for 6 months. The SALT score measured affected scalp surface percentage in treated patients.

V was cut by 8 bases and J by 0 bases, with 11 bases left in between. The CDR3 has 14 amino acids. The V gene's germline CDR1 is SGHTA and CDR2 FQGNSA. RNA extraction and reverse transcription yielded cDNA as sequencing template. This table comes from immunoSEQ multiplex PCR, and its TCRdb copy is limited to in-frame clones, with some not included. The table includes about 200,000 clones, around three fifths detected once. Described treatment: oral pan-JAK inhibitor, 5-10 mg twice daily. Alopecia areata patients had lesional scalp punch biopsies and peripheral blood taken from them. PBMC-derived CD4+ and CD8+ T cells were sorted.

This specimen was CD4+ T cells sorted from blood, taken between weeks 47 and 50, from a patient treated with tofacitinib. The V gene is TRBV7-2, the J gene TRBJ1-5; possible D gene TRBD1, 5 bases. The clonotype originates from a human donor with alopecia areata. The CDR3 protein is CASRLGASNQPQHF. Written as DNA, the CDR3 is TGTGCCAGCCGTCTAGGGGCTAGCAATCAGCCCCAGCATTTT.